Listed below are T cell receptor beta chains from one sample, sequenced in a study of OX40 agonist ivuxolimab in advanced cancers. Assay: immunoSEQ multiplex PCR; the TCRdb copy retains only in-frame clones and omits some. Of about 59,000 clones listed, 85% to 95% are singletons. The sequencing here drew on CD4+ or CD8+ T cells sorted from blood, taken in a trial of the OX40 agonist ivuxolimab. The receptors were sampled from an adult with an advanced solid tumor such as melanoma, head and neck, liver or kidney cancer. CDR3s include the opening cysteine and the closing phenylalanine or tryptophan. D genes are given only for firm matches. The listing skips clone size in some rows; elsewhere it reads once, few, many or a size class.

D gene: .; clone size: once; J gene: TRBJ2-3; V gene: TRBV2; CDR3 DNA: TGTGCCAGCAGCGAGGGACTCCACTTCCATTTT; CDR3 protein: CASSEGLHFHF
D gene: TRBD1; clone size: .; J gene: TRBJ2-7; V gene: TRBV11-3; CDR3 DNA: TGTGCCAGCAGCTTCGGGACAGGGACCTACGAGCAGTACTTC; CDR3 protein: CASSFGTGTYEQYF
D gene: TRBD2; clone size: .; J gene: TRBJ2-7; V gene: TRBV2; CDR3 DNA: TGTGCCAGCCGGGGGGTAGCGGGTGGGGCCTACGAGCAGTACTTC; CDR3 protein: CASRGVAGGAYEQYF
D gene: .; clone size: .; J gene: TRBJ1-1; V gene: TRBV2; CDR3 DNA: TGTGCCAGCAGTGACCCCCGGGCCTTGAATGGGGCTGGCACTGAAGCTTTCTTT; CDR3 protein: CASSDPRALNGAGTEAFF
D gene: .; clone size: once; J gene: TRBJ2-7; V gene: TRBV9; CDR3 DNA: TGTGCCAGCAGTCCAACCCCGGACTACTACGAGCAGTACTTC; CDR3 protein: CASSPTPDYYEQYF
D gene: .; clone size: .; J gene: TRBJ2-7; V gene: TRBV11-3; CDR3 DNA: TGTGCCAGCAGCTTCCGAGGGGCCCACGAGCAGTACTTC; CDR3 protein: CASSFRGAHEQYF
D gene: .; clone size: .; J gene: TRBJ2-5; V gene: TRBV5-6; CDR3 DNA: TGTGCCAGCAGCTTGGAGTGGAGAGGGGGCCAGTACTTC; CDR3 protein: CASSLEWRGGQYF
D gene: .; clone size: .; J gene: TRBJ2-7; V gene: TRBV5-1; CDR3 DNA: TGCGCCAGCAGCTTGGGGTACGAGCAGTACTTC; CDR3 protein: CASSLGYEQYF
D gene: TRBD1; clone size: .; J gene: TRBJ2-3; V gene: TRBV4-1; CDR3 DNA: TGCGCCAGCAGCCGGACAGGGGGCACAGATACGCAGTATTTT; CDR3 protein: CASSRTGGTDTQYF
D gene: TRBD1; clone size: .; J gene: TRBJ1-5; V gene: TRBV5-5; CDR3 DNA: TGTGCCAGCAGCTTAGGGACAGCCGAGGAGCCCCAGCATTTT; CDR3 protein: CASSLGTAEEPQHF
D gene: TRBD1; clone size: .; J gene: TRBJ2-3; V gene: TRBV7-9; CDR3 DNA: TGTGCCAGCAGCCCCGGGACAGGGCTCACAGATACGCAGTATTTT; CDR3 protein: CASSPGTGLTDTQYF
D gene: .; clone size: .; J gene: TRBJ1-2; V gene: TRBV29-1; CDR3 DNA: TGCAGCGTAGACGATGTCCCGCAGGGGTACTATGGCTACACCTTC; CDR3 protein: CSVDDVPQGYYGYTF
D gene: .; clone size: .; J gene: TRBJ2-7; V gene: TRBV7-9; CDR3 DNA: TGTGCCAGCAGCTTAACTAGCAACTACGAGCAGTACTTC; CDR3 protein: CASSLTSNYEQYF
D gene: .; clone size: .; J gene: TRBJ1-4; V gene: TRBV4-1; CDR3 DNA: TGCGCCAGCAGCCAGGCACTTGGCATTGAATCTAATGAAAAACTGTTTTTT; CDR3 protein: CASSQALGIESNEKLFF
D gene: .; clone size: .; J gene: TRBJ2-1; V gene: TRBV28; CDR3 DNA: TGTGCCAGCAGTTTTCTGGGGTACTCCTACAATGAGCAGTTCTTC; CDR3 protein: CASSFLGYSYNEQFF
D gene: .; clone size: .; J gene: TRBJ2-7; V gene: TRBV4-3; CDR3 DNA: TGCGCCAGCAGCCAAGACTCTAGCAGGCACGAGCAGTACTTC; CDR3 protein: CASSQDSSRHEQYF
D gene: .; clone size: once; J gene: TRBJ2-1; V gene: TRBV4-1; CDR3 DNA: TGCGCCAGCAGCCAAGCTACAACTAGTATCAATGAGCAGTTCTTC; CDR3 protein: CASSQATTSINEQFF
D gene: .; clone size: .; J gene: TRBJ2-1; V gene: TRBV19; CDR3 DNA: TGTGCCAGTACTCTATCGGGTCCCCCGACCTACAATGAGCAGTTCTTC; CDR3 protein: CASTLSGPPTYNEQFF
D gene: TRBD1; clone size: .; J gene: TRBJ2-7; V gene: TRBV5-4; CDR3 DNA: TGTGCCAGCAGCGCTGGACAGGGACCCTACGAGCAGTACTTC; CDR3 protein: CASSAGQGPYEQYF
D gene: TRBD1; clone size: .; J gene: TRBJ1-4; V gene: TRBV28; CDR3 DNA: TGTGCCAGCAGTCGTTTCGGGACAGCAACTAATGAAAAACTGTTTTTT; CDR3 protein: CASSRFGTATNEKLFF
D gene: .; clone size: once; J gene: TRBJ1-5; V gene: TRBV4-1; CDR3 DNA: TGCGCCAGCAGCCACGGACGGGGAAATCAGCCCCAGCATTTT; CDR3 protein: CASSHGRGNQPQHF
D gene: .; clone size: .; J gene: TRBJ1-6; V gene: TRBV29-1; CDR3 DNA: TGCAGCGTTTCCGAGGGGTCTCCTTCACCCCTCCACTTT; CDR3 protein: CSVSEGSPSPLHF
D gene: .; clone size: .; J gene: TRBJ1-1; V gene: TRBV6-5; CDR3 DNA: TGTGCCAGCAGATTTAACACTGAAGCTTTCTTT; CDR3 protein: CASRFNTEAFF
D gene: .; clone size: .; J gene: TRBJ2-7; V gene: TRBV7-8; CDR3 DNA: TGTGCCAGCAGCACTCGGGATTACTACTACGAGCAGTACTTC; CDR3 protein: CASSTRDYYYEQYF
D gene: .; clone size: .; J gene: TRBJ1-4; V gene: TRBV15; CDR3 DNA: TGTGCCACCAGAGCGGGGTATAATGAAAAACTGTTTTTT; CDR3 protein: CATRAGYNEKLFF
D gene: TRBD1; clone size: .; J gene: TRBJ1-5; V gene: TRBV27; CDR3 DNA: TGTGCCAGCAGTTTATCCCGACAGGGTCCAGGTCAGCCCCAGCATTTT; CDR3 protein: CASSLSRQGPGQPQHF
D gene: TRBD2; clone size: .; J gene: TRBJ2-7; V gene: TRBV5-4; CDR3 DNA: TGTGCCAGCAGCCCAGGACTAGGGGTTGCCGAGCAGTACTTC; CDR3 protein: CASSPGLGVAEQYF